Below are 29 T cell receptor beta chains sequenced from a single sample in a study of cytomegalovirus exposure and HLA in healthy donors. PCR involved 60 Vbeta and 13 Jbeta primers. The repertoire was sequenced with immunoSEQ multiplex PCR; TCRdb's copy has only in-frame clones and lacks some. Here the sample spans around 110,000 clones, approximately 80% being singletons. Sequenced sample: PBMCs. These receptors came from a man in his fifties or sixties in good health and CMV-seronegative.

The V and J genes are TRBV7-2 and TRBJ2-3; D possibly corresponds to TRBD2 (6 bases). Germline CDR1 is SGHTA and CDR2 is FQGNSA. There are 16 residues in the CDR3. V was clipped by 5 bases and J by 1 base, with 16 bases between them. The CDR3 DNA follows: TGTGCCAGCAGCCTCTCCTTGGGCGGGGGCACAGATACGCAGTATTTT. Its protein product is CASSLSLGGGTDTQYF.

The chain recombines TRBV5-1 with TRBJ1-1; 9 nucleotides match TRBD1. The CDR3 runs to 14 residues. J gave up 3 bases and V 4 bases, and 4 bases lay outside the gene matches. Germline-derived CDR1 and CDR2 are SGHRS and YFSETQ. The DNA for the CDR3 is TGCGCCAGCAGCATGACAGGGGGGGACACTGAAGCTTTCTTT. This encodes CASSMTGGDTEAFF.

The V gene is TRBV7-9, the J gene TRBJ1-1; D is perhaps TRBD1 (5 bases). The germline V and J ends were trimmed by 8 bases and 5 bases, with 18 bases remaining between them. CDR1 is SEHNR and CDR2 is FQNEAQ in the germline V gene (reference sequence). The CDR3 totals 14 residues. The chain's CDR3 is CASYPAGGGTEAFF. DNA of the CDR3: TGTGCCAGCTATCCGGCGGGGGGTGGGACTGAAGCTTTCTTT.

The chain has TRBV2 and TRBJ2-4; 8 bases fit TRBD1. There are 13 residues in the CDR3. Germline V gene lookup returns CDR1 SNHLY and CDR2 FYNNEI. The V gene end was trimmed by 5 bases and the J gene end by 11 bases; junction bases not matched to a gene: 8. CDR3 sequence reads: CASSTGGGRVQYF. For the CDR3, the DNA is TGTGCCAGCAGTACAGGGGGAGGAAGGGTTCAGTACTTC.

The V and J genes are TRBV6-1 and TRBJ2-4; D is undetermined. Germline CDR1 MNHNS, CDR2 SASEGT. The CDR3 has 11 residues. Between the trimmed V and J ends, which lost 1 base and 8 bases, there was a span of 3 bases. The DNA for the CDR3 is TGTGCCAGCAGTGAAGGAGACATTCAGTACTTC. Its translation is CASSEGDIQYF.

This rearrangement joins TRBV9 to TRBJ2-4; TRBD2 is a possible D gene (5 bases). The germline gives CDR1 SGDLS, CDR2 YYNGEE. V dropped 2 bases and J dropped 6 bases, with 12 bases sitting between them. CDR3 length: 14 amino acids. CDR3 sequence reads: CASSVTRAGNIQYF. The CDR3 DNA reads TGTGCCAGCAGCGTCACACGGGCGGGAAACATTCAGTACTTC. Variable domain in full (rest from reference TRBV9 and TRBJ2-4): DSGVTQTPKHLITATGQRVTLRCSPRSGDLSVYWYQQSLDQGLQFLIQYYNGEERAKGNILERFSAQQFPDLHSELNLSSLELGDSALYFCASSVTRAGNIQYFGAGTRLSVL.

The chain links TRBV7-2 to TRBJ2-3; no clear D. This CDR3 contains 15 residues. V was clipped by 1 base and J by 2 bases, with 10 bases between them. Germline CDR1 reads SGHTA; CDR2 reads FQGNSA. The CDR3 bases are TGTGCCAGCAGCTTAGAGCCCCTCCCCACAGATACGCAGTATTTT. Translated: CASSLEPLPTDTQYF.

CDR3 in DNA: TGTGCCAGCAGCTTAGGCGGGACAGCCGCATTGCGGGACACAGATACGCAGTATTTT. Translation gives CASSLGGTAALRDTDTQYF. This sequence joins TRBV11-3 and TRBJ2-3; the D gene is possibly TRBD1 (7 bases). Germline values: CDR1 SGHNT, CDR2 YENEEA. The CDR3 runs 19 residues. The V gene lost 1 base and the J gene lost 2 bases, with 22 bases spanning the gap.

The V gene is TRBV27, the J gene TRBJ2-6, with unresolved D. The CDR3 is 15 amino acids. Germline lookup yields CDR1 MNHEY and CDR2 SMNVEV (reference sequence). The V gene lost 2 bases and the J gene lost 4 bases, with 9 bases spanning the gap. DNA of the CDR3: TGTGCCAGCAGTTTAGCTGGGCCCGGGGCCAACGTCCTGACTTTC. It is translated as CASSLAGPGANVLTF.

The rearrangement links TRBV7-3 to TRBJ2-1; no definite D call. V was shortened by 2 bases and J by 7 bases, with 6 bases between the two germline ends. The germline V gene encodes CDR1 SGHTA and CDR2 FQGTGA. The CDR3 length is 12 residues. CDR3 in DNA: TGTGCCAGCAGCTTAGAGAGGAATGAGCAGTTCTTC. Its protein product is CASSLERNEQFF.

This chain connects TRBV30 to TRBJ2-5, with 8 nucleotides matching TRBD2. Unmatched junction bases numbered 9, after V lost 4 bases and J lost 5 bases. The CDR3 length is 14 residues. Germline V gene lookup returns CDR1 GTSNPN and CDR2 SVGIG (reference sequence). The chain's CDR3 is CAWNPTSVGETQYF. In DNA, the CDR3 is TGTGCCTGGAACCCGACTAGCGTTGGGGAGACCCAGTACTTC.

The J gene is TRBJ2-6, the V gene TRBV19; 9 nucleotides agree with TRBD1. Unmatched junction bases numbered 4, after V lost 5 bases and J lost 5 bases. From germline, CDR1 is LNHDA and CDR2 SQIVND (reference sequence). The CDR3 runs 15 residues. The CDR3 DNA is TGTGCCAGTAGTGAACAGGGGGCCCGGGCCAACGTCCTGACTTTC. Amino acids: CASSEQGARANVLTF. The variable domain in full, with the rest retrieved from reference TRBV19 and TRBJ2-6, is DGGITQSPKYLFRKEGQNVTLSCEQNLNHDAMYWYRQDPGQGLRLIYYSQIVNDFQKGDIAEGYSVSREKKESFPLTVTSAQKNPTAFYLCASSEQGARANVLTFGAGSRLTVL.

The J gene is TRBJ1-1, the V gene TRBV28, with 10 bases aligning to TRBD1. Germline CDR1 is MDHEN and CDR2 is SYDVKM. The CDR3 contains 15 residues. The ends lost 7 bases at V and 4 bases at J; junction bases unmatched: 9. This CDR3 is CASTPGDRGRTEAFF. CDR3 nucleotide sequence: TGTGCCAGCACCCCTGGGGACAGGGGACGCACTGAAGCTTTCTTT.

This clone was observed a handful of times. The chain uses TRBV28 and TRBJ1-4, with D uncertain. Trimming took off 11 bases at V and 3 bases at J, with 16 bases between the two ends. The germline V gene encodes CDR1 MDHEN and CDR2 SYDVKM. This CDR3 has 14 residues. The CDR3: CASRSAGPNEKLFF. In DNA, the CDR3 is TGTGCCTCCCGCTCGGCAGGTCCTAATGAAAAACTGTTTTTT.

The rearrangement uses TRBV28 and TRBJ2-7, with D perhaps TRBD2 (5 bases). Per the germline V gene, CDR1 is MDHEN and CDR2 is SYDVKM. The CDR3 totals 12 residues. V was shortened by 5 bases and J by 1 base, with 6 bases between the two germline ends. CDR3 loop: CASSRGSYEQYV. CDR3 DNA: TGTGCCAGCAGTCGGGGTTCCTACGAGCAGTACGTC.

V and J are TRBV7-3 and TRBJ2-2, with 12 bases aligning to TRBD2. From germline, CDR1 is SGHTA and CDR2 FQGTGA. V gave up 5 bases and J gave up 3 bases; unmatched junction bases: 4. This CDR3 is 16 amino acids long. The CDR3 is CASSATSGGHTGELFF. In DNA form, the CDR3 reads TGTGCCAGCAGCGCGACTAGCGGGGGCCACACCGGGGAGCTGTTTTTT.

V and J are TRBV28 and TRBJ1-6; 10 bases map to TRBD1. The CDR3 has 16 amino acids. Germline V lookup: CDR1 MDHEN, CDR2 SYDVKM. V lost 6 bases to trimming and J lost 6 bases; unmatched junction nucleotides: 8. The CDR3 DNA follows: TGTGCCAGCAGCACCGGGACAGGGGTCGGTAATTCACCCCTCCACTTT. This gives the protein CASSTGTGVGNSPLHF.

The chain couples TRBV5-1 to TRBJ2-3; weak D call: TRBD1 (5 bases). CDR3 length equals 15 residues. V gave up 1 base and J gave up 3 bases, with 12 bases separating them. Germline V lookup: CDR1 SGHRS, CDR2 YFSETQ. The CDR3 sequence: CASSLFQGQTDTQYF. CDR3 in DNA: TGCGCCAGCAGCTTGTTCCAAGGACAAACAGATACGCAGTATTTT.

This rearrangement joins TRBV5-1 to TRBJ2-2; 8 positions match TRBD2. CDR1 is SGHRS and CDR2 is YFSETQ in the germline V gene. The CDR3 has 15 amino acids. V shed 4 bases and J 6 bases; nucleotides not matched to a gene: 8. CDR3 in amino acids: CASSPTTGGAGELFF. The CDR3, as DNA: TGCGCCAGCAGCCCTACGACCGGGGGGGCCGGGGAGCTGTTTTTT.

This CDR3 is CASSVGPARGSRETQYF. The CDR3 nucleotides read TGTGCCAGCAGCGTAGGTCCCGCCAGGGGCTCTCGAGAGACCCAGTACTTC. The chain is built from TRBV9 and TRBJ2-5; TRBD1 might be the D (6 bases). The CDR3 consists of 17 residues. Per germline, CDR1 SGDLS and CDR2 YYNGEE. V lost 0 bases and J 4 bases, leaving 19 bases between the germline ends.

This clone was observed a few times. V and J are TRBV28 and TRBJ2-4, with a tentative D call TRBD1 (6 bases). Germline loops: CDR1 MDHEN, CDR2 SYDVKM. V lost 1 base and J lost 16, with 14 bases in between. The CDR3 loop spans 12 amino acids. The CDR3 nucleotides are TGTGCCAGCAGTTTATTTACAGGGTACGTCTACTTC. Its protein product is CASSLFTGYVYF.

The rearrangement joins TRBV19 to TRBJ2-2; no firm D call. The CDR3 length is 15 residues. With 2 bases removed from V and 3 bases from J, the gap between germline ends came to 10 bases. Germline V gene sequence: CDR1 LNHDA, CDR2 SQIVND (reference sequence). Here the CDR3 reads CASSISPPYTGELFF. The DNA of the CDR3 is TGTGCCAGTAGTATATCTCCCCCCTACACCGGGGAGCTGTTTTTT.

This chain connects TRBV10-3 to TRBJ1-1; D may be TRBD1 (5 bases). V shed 5 bases and J shed 5 bases, with 15 bases lying between them. Germline V gene sequence: CDR1 ENHRY, CDR2 SYGVKD. The CDR3 has 14 residues. In DNA form, the CDR3 reads TGTGCCATCAGTTACTCGGGGGTGGAAACTGAAGCTTTCTTT. The encoded protein is CAISYSGVETEAFF.

Here the CDR3 DNA reads TGTGCCAGCAGTGGCGAATCCCACGAGCAGTACTTC. It encodes CASSGESHEQYF. This chain connects TRBV2 to TRBJ2-7; D is ambiguous. Looked up from germline, CDR1 is SNHLY and CDR2 is FYNNEI. This CDR3 has 12 residues. Trimming pared 4 bases from V and 5 bases from J, leaving 9 bases between.

In this sample, this clone turned up a few times. The chain couples TRBV10-1 to TRBJ2-4; the match to TRBD1 covers 8 bases. V lost 4 bases to trimming and J lost 7 bases; unmatched junction nucleotides: 3. Germline V gene lookup returns CDR1 WNHNN and CDR2 SYGVQD (reference sequence). The CDR3 runs 13 residues. The CDR3 protein is CASSAGGANIQYF. The CDR3 DNA is TGCGCCAGCAGTGCAGGGGGCGCGAACATTCAGTACTTC.

There are a few counts of this clone. The junction departs from the called germline gene at one end, perhaps through a read error. The rearrangement uses TRBV6-1 and TRBJ1-1; D uncertain. This CDR3 has 13 amino acids. Germline V lookup: CDR1 MNHNS, CDR2 SASEGT. The CDR3 bases are TGTGCCAGCAGTGAAAAAAATAACAATGAAGCTTTCTTT. This encodes CASSEKNNNEAFF.

This clone came up a few times. CDR3 in amino acids: CASRDRGRRHLYGYTF. For the CDR3, the DNA is TGTGCCAGCAGGGACAGGGGGCGAAGGCACTTGTATGGCTACACCTTC. V gene TRBV28 combines with J gene TRBJ1-2, with TRBD1 identical over 11 bases. The V gene's germline CDR1 is MDHEN and CDR2 SYDVKM. The trim removed 6 bases at V and 5 bases at J, leaving 11 bases unmatched. The CDR3 loop spans 16 amino acids.

The J gene is TRBJ2-7, the V gene TRBV7-9; 7 bases are shared with TRBD1. J was trimmed by 6 bases and V by 5 bases; bases with no gene match: 10. The CDR3 is made up of 14 amino acids. The V gene's germline CDR1 is SEHNR and CDR2 FQNEAQ (reference sequence). In DNA form, the CDR3 reads TGTGCCAGCAGCATCTACGACAGGGCCGGCGAGCAGTACTTC. It specifies CASSIYDRAGEQYF.

The chain employs TRBV2 and TRBJ1-1; D is undetermined. Germline loops: CDR1 SNHLY, CDR2 FYNNEI. CDR3 length: 12 amino acids. Trimming removed 3 bases from V and 6 bases from J, with 8 bases in between. The CDR3 protein is CASSDLYAEAFF. CDR3 in DNA: TGTGCCAGCAGTGATCTCTATGCTGAAGCTTTCTTT.